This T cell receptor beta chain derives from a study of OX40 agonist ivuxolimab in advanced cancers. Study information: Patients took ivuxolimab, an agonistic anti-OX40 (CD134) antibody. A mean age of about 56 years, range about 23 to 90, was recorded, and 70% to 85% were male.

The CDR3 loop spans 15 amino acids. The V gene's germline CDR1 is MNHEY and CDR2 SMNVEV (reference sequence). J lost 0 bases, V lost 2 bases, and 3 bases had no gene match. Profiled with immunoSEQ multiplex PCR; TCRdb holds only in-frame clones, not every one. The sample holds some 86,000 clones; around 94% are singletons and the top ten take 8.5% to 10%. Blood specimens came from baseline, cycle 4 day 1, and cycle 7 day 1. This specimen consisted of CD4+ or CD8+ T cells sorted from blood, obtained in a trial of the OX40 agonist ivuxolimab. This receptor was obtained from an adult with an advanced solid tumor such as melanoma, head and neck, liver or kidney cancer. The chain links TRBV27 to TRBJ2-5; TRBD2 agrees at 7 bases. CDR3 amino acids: CASSLLAGDQETQYF. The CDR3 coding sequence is TGTGCCAGCAGTTTACTGGCGGGGGACCAAGAGACCCAGTACTTC.